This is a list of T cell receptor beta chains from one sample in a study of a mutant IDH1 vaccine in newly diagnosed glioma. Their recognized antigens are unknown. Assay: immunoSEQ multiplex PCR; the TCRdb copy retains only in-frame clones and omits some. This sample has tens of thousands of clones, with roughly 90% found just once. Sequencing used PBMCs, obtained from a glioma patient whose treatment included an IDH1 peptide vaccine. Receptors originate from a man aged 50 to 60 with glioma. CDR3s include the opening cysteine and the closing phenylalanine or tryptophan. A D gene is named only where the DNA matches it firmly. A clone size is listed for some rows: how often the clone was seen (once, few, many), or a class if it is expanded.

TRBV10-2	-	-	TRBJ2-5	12	CASSESERLQYF	TGCGCCAGCAGTGAGTCGGAACGGCTCCAGTACTTC
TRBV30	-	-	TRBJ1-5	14	CAWRLGGSNQPQHF	TGTGCCTGGAGGCTCGGAGGGAGCAATCAGCCCCAGCATTTT
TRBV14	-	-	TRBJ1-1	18	CASSQFLGFSAGSTEAFF	TGTGCCAGCAGCCAATTTCTTGGATTCTCGGCTGGGAGCACTGAAGCTTTCTTT
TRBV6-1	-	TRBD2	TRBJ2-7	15	CASSLSGTKSYEQYF	TGTGCCAGCAGTTTATCCGGGACTAAATCCTACGAGCAGTACTTC
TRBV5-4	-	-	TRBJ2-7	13	CASSLRGSPEQYF	TGTGCCAGCAGCTTAAGGGGGTCCCCCGAGCAGTACTTC
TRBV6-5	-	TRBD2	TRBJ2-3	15	CASSPVAGSTDTQYF	TGTGCCAGCAGTCCCGTAGCGGGAAGCACAGATACGCAGTATTTT
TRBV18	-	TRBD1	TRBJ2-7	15	CASSPNPGGRNEQYF	TGTGCCAGCTCACCTAACCCAGGGGGCCGCAACGAGCAGTACTTC
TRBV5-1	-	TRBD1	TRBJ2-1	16	CASSPSGGSTYNEQFF	TGCGCCAGCAGCCCCTCAGGGGGTAGTACCTACAATGAGCAGTTCTTC
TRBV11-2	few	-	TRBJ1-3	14	CASSRHFSGNTIYF	TGTGCCAGCAGCCGCCATTTCTCTGGAAACACCATATATTTT
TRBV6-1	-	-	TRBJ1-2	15	CASIPSRGFPYGYTF	TGTGCCAGCATTCCCTCCAGGGGCTTTCCTTATGGCTACACCTTC
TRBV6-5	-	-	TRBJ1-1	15	CASKPTGLLNTEAFF	TGTGCCAGCAAACCAACGGGACTCCTGAACACTGAAGCTTTCTTT
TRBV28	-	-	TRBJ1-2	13	CASRSDGAGGYTF	TGTGCCAGCAGGTCCGATGGTGCGGGCGGCTACACCTTC
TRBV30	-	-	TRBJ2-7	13	CAWSVGRTYEQYF	TGTGCCTGGAGTGTGGGCAGGACCTACGAGCAGTACTTC
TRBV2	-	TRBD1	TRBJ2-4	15	CASRGTGEAKNIQYF	TGTGCCAGCAGAGGGACAGGGGAAGCCAAAAACATTCAGTACTTC
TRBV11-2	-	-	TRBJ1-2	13	CASSLSSGYGYTF	TGTGCCAGCAGCTTAAGTTCGGGCTATGGCTACACCTTC
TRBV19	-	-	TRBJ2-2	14	CASSIGVNTGELFF	TGTGCCAGTAGTATCGGAGTGAACACCGGGGAGCTGTTTTTT
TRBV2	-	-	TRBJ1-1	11	CASSGDGEAFF	TGTGCCAGCAGCGGGGACGGGGAAGCTTTCTTT
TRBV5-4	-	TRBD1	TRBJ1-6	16	CASRPGTGGRNSPLHF	TGTGCCAGCAGACCGGGCACAGGGGGCAGGAATTCACCCCTCCACTTT
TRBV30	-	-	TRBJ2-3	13	CAWSAPVADTQYF	TGTGCCTGGAGTGCCCCAGTGGCAGATACGCAGTATTTT
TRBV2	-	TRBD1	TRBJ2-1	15	CASSAGTGGFNEQFF	TGTGCCAGCAGCGCCGGGACAGGGGGGTTTAATGAGCAGTTCTTC
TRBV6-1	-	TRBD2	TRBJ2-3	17	CASSEPPRAGRTDTQYF	TGTGCCAGCAGTGAGCCCCCTCGAGCGGGGCGCACAGATACGCAGTATTTT
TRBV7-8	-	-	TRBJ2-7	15	CASSPVGGVTYEQYF	TGTGCCAGCAGCCCAGTGGGCGGGGTTACCTACGAGCAGTACTTC
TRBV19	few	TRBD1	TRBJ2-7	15	CASSMSRTGNYEQYF	TGTGCCAGTAGTATGTCGCGGACAGGGAACTACGAGCAGTACTTC
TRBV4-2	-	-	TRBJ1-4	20	CASSQDPHSARGPSNEKLFF	TGTGCCAGCAGCCAAGATCCCCACTCGGCCAGGGGACCCTCCAATGAAAAACTGTTTTTT
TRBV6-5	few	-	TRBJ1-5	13	CASSGQQNQPQHF	TGTGCCAGCAGTGGACAGCAAAATCAGCCCCAGCATTTT
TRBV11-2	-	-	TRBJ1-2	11	CASSYYYGYTF	TGTGCCAGCAGCTATTACTATGGCTACACCTTC
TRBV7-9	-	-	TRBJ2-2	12	CASSRDTGELFF	TGTGCCAGCAGCCGGGACACCGGGGAGCTGTTTTTT
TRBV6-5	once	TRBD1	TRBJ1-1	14	CASSWGQGNTEAFF	TGTGCCAGCAGTTGGGGACAGGGAAACACTGAAGCTTTCTTT
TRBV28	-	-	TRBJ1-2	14	CASSLGGQNYGYTF	TGTGCCAGCAGTTTAGGGGGCCAGAACTATGGCTACACCTTC
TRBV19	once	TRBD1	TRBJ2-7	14	CASSITGDRYEQYF	TGTGCCAGTAGCATTACAGGGGACCGATACGAGCAGTACTTC
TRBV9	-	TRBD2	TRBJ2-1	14	CASSVEGRALEQFF	TGTGCCAGCAGCGTAGAAGGGAGGGCCCTTGAGCAGTTCTTC
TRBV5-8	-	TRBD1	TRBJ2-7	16	CASSLGVGTGHYEQYF	TGTGCCAGCAGCTTAGGTGTTGGGACAGGGCACTACGAGCAGTACTTC
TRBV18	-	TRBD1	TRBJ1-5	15	CASSPTDRVIGPQHF	TGTGCCAGCTCACCCACGGACAGGGTAATTGGGCCCCAGCATTTT
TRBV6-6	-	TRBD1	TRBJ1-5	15	CASRPRDRVGQPQHF	TGTGCCAGCAGACCCCGGGACAGGGTCGGTCAGCCCCAGCATTTT
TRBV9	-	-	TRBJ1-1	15	CASSVAGAMNTEAFF	TGTGCCAGCAGCGTAGCAGGAGCCATGAACACTGAAGCTTTCTTT
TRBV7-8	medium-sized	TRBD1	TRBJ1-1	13	CASSLTGGTEAFF	TGTGCCAGCAGCTTGACAGGGGGCACTGAAGCTTTCTTT
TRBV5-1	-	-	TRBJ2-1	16	CASSLPGPSSYNEQFF	TGCGCCAGCAGCTTGCCAGGTCCTAGCTCCTACAATGAGCAGTTCTTC
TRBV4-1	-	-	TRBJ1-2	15	CASSQVPPWAYGYTF	TGCGCCAGCAGCCAAGTACCACCTTGGGCCTATGGCTACACCTTC
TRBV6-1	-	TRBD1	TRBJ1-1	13	CASRDRGRTEAFF	TGTGCCAGCAGGGACAGGGGACGCACTGAAGCTTTCTTT
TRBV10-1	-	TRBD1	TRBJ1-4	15	CASPTRTGWGEKLFF	TGCGCCAGCCCAACTCGGACAGGGTGGGGGGAAAAACTGTTTTTT
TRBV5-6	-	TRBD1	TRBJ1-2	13	CASSRQGNYGYTF	TGTGCCAGCAGCCGACAGGGGAACTATGGCTACACCTTC
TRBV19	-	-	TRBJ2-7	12	CASRDSLYEQYF	TGTGCCAGTCGAGATTCGCTGTACGAGCAGTACTTC
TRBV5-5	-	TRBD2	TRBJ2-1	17	CASRNSGRAGTYNEQFF	TGTGCCAGCAGGAATAGCGGGAGGGCCGGAACCTACAATGAGCAGTTCTTC
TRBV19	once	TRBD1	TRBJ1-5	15	CASRNRGGSNQPQHF	TGTGCCAGTAGGAACAGGGGTGGGAGCAATCAGCCCCAGCATTTT
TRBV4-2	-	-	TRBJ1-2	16	CASTPGAFGSQRGYTF	TGTGCCAGCACCCCAGGGGCTTTTGGCAGTCAGCGTGGCTACACCTTC
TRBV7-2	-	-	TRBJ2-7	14	CASSFLLTGREQYF	TGTGCCAGCAGCTTTTTATTAACTGGGCGAGAGCAGTACTTC